One and the same sample provided the 19 T cell receptor beta chains below, sequenced in a study of T-cell reconstitution after alpha-beta-depleted transplantation in children. The TCRbeta library incorporated unique molecular identifiers. TCRdb passed the PCR reads through MiXCR, listing each CDR3 protein once. The profile shows around 360,000 distinct CDR3 sequences, about 9.3% of them singletons. The sample was PBMCs from the stem cell graft donor, taken from the stem cell graft. These TCRs come from a human donor who donated a stem cell graft to a child with acute lymphoblastic leukemia.

This clonotype has a handful of counts. CDR3: CATSDSGHLGDNNEQFF. The CDR3 coding sequence is TGTGCCACCAGTGATTCAGGCCACCTGGGGGACAACAATGAGCAGTTCTTC. V and J are TRBV24-1 and TRBJ2-1; a weak D match, TRBD1 (6 bases). The ends were cut back, 2 bases at V and 5 bases at J, with 18 bases in the middle. The CDR3 spans 17 residues. Germline loops: CDR1 KGHDR, CDR2 SFDVKD.

This clonotype was counted a few times. The rearrangement links TRBV11-2 to TRBJ1-4, with D possibly being TRBD1 (6 bases). CDR3 size: 17 residues. V was pared by 0 bases and J by 5 bases, with 16 bases between. The V gene's germline CDR1 is SGHAT and CDR2 FQNNGV. The CDR3 DNA is TGTGCCAGCAGCTTAGATGCGTCCGACAGGACAAATGAAAAACTGTTTTTT. Protein: CASSLDASDRTNEKLFF.

This clonotype came up many times. The CDR3 sequence: CASSGRGDYPETQYF. The CDR3 DNA is TGTGCCAGCAGCGGCAGGGGGGACTATCCGGAGACCCAGTACTTC. The V gene is TRBV28, the J gene TRBJ2-5; D assignment may be TRBD1 or TRBD2 (7 bases each). Germline V CDR1 and CDR2: MDHEN, SYDVKM. Trimming took off 6 bases at V and 5 bases at J, with 19 bases between the two ends. CDR3 length: 15 amino acids.

This clonotype was detected only once. The rearrangement links TRBV7-9 to TRBJ2-3; TRBD2 matches at 8 bases. V gave up 8 bases and J gave up 4 bases; unmatched junction bases: 17. CDR1 and CDR2 from the germline V gene are SEHNR and FQNEAQ (reference sequence). The CDR3 runs to 17 residues. CDR3 bases: TGTGCCAGCCCTAGCTGGCGGGAGGACGCCCCCCCAGATACGCAGTATTTT. It encodes CASPSWREDAPPDTQYF.

Ten or more counts support this clonotype. A junction boundary mismatches the germline segment, possibly from a read error. The chain has TRBV3-1 and TRBJ2-4; D uncertain. This CDR3 is built from 14 residues. Germline V gene data show CDR1 as LGHDT and CDR2 as YNNKEL (reference sequence). DNA of the CDR3: TGTGCCAGCAGTCAAGGGCTAGCCAAAAACATTCAGTACTTC. This gives the protein CASSQGLAKNIQYF.

V usage is TRBV28 and J usage is TRBJ1-5, with a weak D call TRBD1 (5 bases). Germline lookup yields CDR1 MDHEN and CDR2 SYDVKM. V shed 6 bases and J shed 4 bases, with 22 bases lying between them. This CDR3 has 17 amino acids. CDR3 bases: TGTGCCAGCAGGGCTACCGGGACCAAAGTGAGGAATCAGCCCCAGCATTTT. This translates into CASRATGTKVRNQPQHF.

Only a few counts were recorded for this clonotype. The chain combines TRBV14 with TRBJ2-2, with D perhaps TRBD1 or TRBD2 (5 bases each). This CDR3 spans 16 amino acids. Trimming stripped 4 bases from V and 0 bases from J, with 12 bases between. Germline CDR1 and CDR2: SGHDN and FVKESK. The CDR3 loop is CASSPPRGSNTGELFF. CDR3 bases: TGTGCCAGCAGCCCCCCTCGGGGCTCGAACACCGGGGAGCTGTTTTTT.

V and J are TRBV6-5 and TRBJ2-1, with D uncertain. This CDR3 has 15 residues. Per germline, CDR1 MNHEY and CDR2 SVGAGI. Trimming removed 0 bases at V and 4 bases at J, with 10 bases between. The CDR3 here is CASSYSASVYNEQFF. CDR3 nucleotides: TGTGCCAGCAGTTACTCGGCGAGCGTTTACAATGAGCAGTTCTTC.

This clonotype has a count of ten or more. The chain has TRBV5-1 and TRBJ1-5, with D unresolved. The CDR3 spans 15 residues. Looked up from germline, CDR1 is SGHRS and CDR2 is YFSETQ. Trimming stripped 0 bases from V and 1 base from J, with 8 bases between. As DNA, the CDR3 is TGCGCCAGCAGCTTGGGGGTGGAGAGCAATCAGCCCCAGCATTTT. It is translated as CASSLGVESNQPQHF.

The sample holds many counts of this clonotype. The chain links TRBV25-1 to TRBJ2-7, with D tentatively TRBD1 (6 bases). Per the germline V gene, CDR1 is MGHDK and CDR2 is SYGVNS. The V gene lost 5 bases and the J gene lost 4 bases, with 12 bases spanning the gap. This CDR3 comprises 13 residues. The CDR3 DNA sequence: TGTGCCAGCAGTCCCTGGACAGTGTACGAGCAGTACTTC. Residues: CASSPWTVYEQYF.

This clonotype was detected a few times. The chain combines TRBV6-1 with TRBJ2-7, with TRBD2 as a possible D gene (6 bases). V was trimmed by 5 bases and J by 2 bases, leaving 13 bases between them. This CDR3 has 14 amino acids. The germline CDR1 and CDR2 sequences are MNHNS and SASEGT. This CDR3 reads CASSPPGLTYEQYF. The CDR3 DNA reads TGTGCCAGCAGTCCACCGGGACTCACCTACGAGCAGTACTTC.

This clonotype was seen many times. The V gene is TRBV4-1, the J gene TRBJ2-4; no reliable D call. The CDR3 is made up of 16 amino acids. Trimming took off 0 bases at V and 7 bases at J, with 16 bases between the two ends. The germline V gene encodes CDR1 MGHRA and CDR2 YSYEKL. The CDR3 spells CASSQDWGGETNIQYF. CDR3 in DNA: TGCGCCAGCAGCCAAGATTGGGGTGGAGAGACCAACATTCAGTACTTC.

The gene calls are TRBV11-2 and TRBJ2-1, with TRBD2 matching over 9 bases. Germline V gene lookup returns CDR1 SGHAT and CDR2 FQNNGV. The CDR3 sequence is 17 residues long. After removal of 4 bases from V and 1 base from J, the junction contained 8 bases not matched to a gene. The CDR3 region has the DNA TGTGCCAGCAGCTCCTTCAGACTAGCGGCTTCCTACAATGAGCAGTTCTTC. Translation gives CASSSFRLAASYNEQFF. The whole variable domain, filled in from reference TRBV11-2 and TRBJ2-1, reads EAGVAQSPRYKIIEKRQSVAFWCNPISGHATLYWYQQILGQGPKLLIQFQNNGVVDDSQLPKDRFSAERLKGVDSTLKIQPAKLEDSAVYLCASSSFRLAASYNEQFFGPGTRLTVL.

This clonotype has only a few counts. The chain couples TRBV15 to TRBJ2-2; perhaps D is TRBD1 or TRBD2 (5 bases each). This CDR3 has 15 amino acids. In germline, CDR1 is LNHNV, CDR2 YYDKDF (reference sequence). V was trimmed by 0 bases and J by 6 bases, leaving 11 bases between them. CDR3 sequence: CATSREGPGSGELFF. CDR3 nucleotide sequence: TGTGCCACCAGCAGAGAGGGGCCGGGATCCGGGGAGCTGTTTTTT. Combining the CDR3 with reference TRBV15 and TRBJ2-2 gives the whole variable domain DAMVIQNPRYQVTQFGKPVTLSCSQTLNHNVMYWYQQKSSQAPKLLFHYYDKDFNNEADTPDNFQSRRPNTSFCFLDIRSPGLGDTAMYLCATSREGPGSGELFFGEGSRLTVL.

This clonotype showed up many times. The V gene is TRBV20-1, the J gene TRBJ2-4, with D possibly being TRBD1 (6 bases). The CDR3 is made up of 15 amino acids. Trimming shortened V by 2 bases and J by 1 base, and 12 bases separated the two germline ends. Germline V lookup: CDR1 DFQATT, CDR2 SNEGSKA (reference sequence). CDR3 region: CSARSDTGAKNIQYF. The CDR3 nucleotides are TGCAGTGCTAGATCCGATACAGGGGCCAAAAACATTCAGTACTTC.

Only a few counts were recorded for this clonotype. The V and J genes are TRBV7-2 and TRBJ2-5; D is undetermined. This CDR3 is built from 13 residues. Trimming shortened V by 5 bases and J by 1 base, and 8 bases separated the two germline ends. CDR1 is SGHTA, CDR2 FQGNSA, per germline. The CDR3 here is CASSPRVQETQYF. In nucleotides, the CDR3 is TGTGCCAGCAGCCCTCGGGTCCAAGAGACCCAGTACTTC.

This clonotype came up many times. The rearrangement links TRBV3-1 to TRBJ2-7; 10 bases line up with TRBD2. The CDR3 spans 16 residues. Germline CDR1 and CDR2: LGHDT and YNNKEL (reference sequence). V lost 1 base to trimming and J lost 4 bases; unmatched junction nucleotides: 7. The CDR3 region has the DNA TGTGCCAGCAGCCAAGGTCCCAGTAGCGGGAGGTACGAGCAGTACTTC. It encodes CASSQGPSSGRYEQYF.

This clonotype was counted between two and nine times. This chain uses TRBV18 with TRBJ1-2; D might be TRBD1 (5 bases). Germline CDR1 KGHSH, CDR2 LQKENI. Trimming cost V 2 bases and J 7 bases, with 14 bases left between them. There are 14 residues in the CDR3. The DNA for the CDR3 is TGTGCCAGCTCACCATCAAAAGGGGTCGGTGGCTACACCTTC. As protein: CASSPSKGVGGYTF.

This clonotype came up many times. The rearrangement uses TRBV5-1 and TRBJ2-7; 12 bases are shared with TRBD2. The germline gives CDR1 SGHRS, CDR2 YFSETQ. This CDR3 is 14 amino acids long. The ends lost 3 bases at V and 5 bases at J; junction bases unmatched: 3. Here the CDR3 DNA reads TGCGCCAGCAGCTGGACTAGCGGGACCCACGAGCAGTACTTC. Protein: CASSWTSGTHEQYF.